Presented here are 9 T cell receptor beta chains from one specimen sequenced in a study of blood T cell repertoires in COVID-19. The table came from immunoSEQ multiplex PCR; TCRdb's copy has only in-frame clones and leaves some out. This table has about 55,000 clones, more than 70% appearing once. What was sequenced was peripheral blood. These receptors were taken from a human donor in a cohort sampled during active COVID-19.

This sequence joins TRBV23-1 and TRBJ2-2; 11 nucleotides line up with TRBD2. TRBV23-1 is identified as an open reading frame with a role that is uncertain. Losses at the gene ends were 7 bases for V and 4 bases for J; bases not matched to a gene: 14. The CDR3 length is 18 residues. The CDR3: CASKLDPGLADLTGELFF. CDR3 DNA sequence: TGCGCCAGCAAGCTCGATCCGGGACTAGCGGACCTCACCGGGGAGCTGTTTTTT.

This clone showed up just a few times. The CDR3 sequence: CASSYGGTGTGNTIYF. The CDR3 DNA sequence: TGTGCCAGCAGTTACGGAGGGACAGGGACTGGAAACACCATATATTTT. This chain connects TRBV6-6 to TRBJ1-3; 9 positions agree with TRBD1. The CDR3 runs 16 residues. Germline lookup yields CDR1 MNHNY and CDR2 SVGAGI (reference sequence). Trimming at V came to 2 bases and at J to 2 bases, leaving 4 bases not matched to a gene.

This clone was seen just once. The gene calls are TRBV7-8 and TRBJ2-7; 16 nucleotides agree with TRBD2. CDR3 length: 18 amino acids. Germline CDR1 and CDR2: SGHVS and FQNEAQ. V was clipped by 3 bases and J by 0 bases; unmatched bases: 5. The CDR3, as DNA: TGTGCCAGCAGCTTTGGGACTAGCGGGAGGGAGAGCTCCTACGAGCAGTACTTC. This translates into CASSFGTSGRESSYEQYF.

The genes are TRBV28 and TRBJ1-5, with D possibly TRBD1 on 5 matching bases. Per germline, CDR1 MDHEN and CDR2 SYDVKM. The ends were cut back, 7 bases at V and 1 base at J, with 11 bases in the middle. The CDR3 spans 14 residues. CDR3 residues: CASNQGGSNQPQHF. The CDR3 bases are TGTGCCAGCAACCAGGGTGGCAGCAATCAGCCCCAGCATTTT.

V gene TRBV27 combines with J gene TRBJ1-1; D unclear. CDR3 length equals 12 residues. V lost 5 bases and J 7 bases, leaving 11 bases between the germline ends. Germline V gives CDR1 MNHEY, CDR2 SMNVEV (reference sequence). The CDR3 region is CASSTFRGEAFF. The CDR3 nucleotides read TGTGCCAGCAGTACATTCCGTGGTGAAGCTTTCTTT.

The chain carries TRBV24-1 and TRBJ2-5; perhaps TRBD1 as D (6 bases). Trimming pared 8 bases from V and 4 bases from J, leaving 19 bases between. Germline V CDR1 and CDR2: KGHDR, SFDVKD. The CDR3 is 15 amino acids. CDR3 loop: CATTSLQGIIETQYF. The CDR3, as DNA: TGTGCCACCACATCTCTCCAGGGGATAATAGAGACCCAGTACTTC.

The chain is built from TRBV27 and TRBJ2-3; perhaps TRBD1 as D (5 bases). The CDR3 runs to 16 residues. CDR1 and CDR2 from the germline V gene are MNHEY and SMNVEV (reference sequence). Trimming removed 5 bases at V and 2 bases at J, with 17 bases between. DNA of the CDR3: TGTGCCAGCAGTCCAAGGGGTTGGACGGACACAGATACGCAGTATTTT. This encodes CASSPRGWTDTDTQYF.

The V and J genes are TRBV7-9 and TRBJ1-6; D is perhaps TRBD1 (6 bases). This CDR3 is built from 16 residues. In germline, CDR1 is SEHNR, CDR2 FQNEAQ (reference sequence). Trimming cost V 5 bases and J 0 bases, with 11 bases left between them. The CDR3 nucleotides are TGTGCCAGCAGCCCCCAAGGGGGCTCCTATAATTCACCCCTCCACTTT. Its protein is CASSPQGGSYNSPLHF.

The chain joins TRBV14 to TRBJ2-1, with 8 bases that match TRBD1. From germline, CDR1 is SGHDN and CDR2 FVKESK. The CDR3 spans 16 residues. V lost 4 bases, J lost 4 bases, and 9 bases stayed unmatched. The CDR3 sequence is CASSPDGTGRYNEQFF. Here the CDR3 DNA reads TGTGCCAGCAGCCCAGACGGGACAGGACGGTACAATGAGCAGTTCTTC.